This T cell receptor beta chain was identified in a study of graft-versus-host responses after intestinal transplantation. Study in general: Every recipient had anti-thymocyte globulin induction and three to four years of tacrolimus plus steroids.

V was pared by 6 bases and J by 3 bases, with 11 bases between. Germline V gene sequence: CDR1 MNHNY, CDR2 SVGAGI (reference sequence). The CDR3 runs to 13 residues. Repertoires were generated with immunoSEQ multiplex PCR, while TCRdb's copy carries only in-frame clones and drops some. The sample contains 10,000 to 15,000 clones, 30% of which appear only once. The plating included around 200,000 irradiated, violet-dye-labeled stimulator cells together with around 200,000 CFSE-labeled responder cells. Study conclusions and caveats: Allografts carried high graft-versus-host to host-versus-graft clonal ratios in patients having graft-donor T cell macrochimerism.

The clonotype comes from a human patient who received an intestinal transplant. The source was alloreactive CD8+ T cells from a mixed lymphocyte reaction culture, collected before intestinal transplant. Subset given: CFSE-low proliferating T cells sorted from roughly six-day pre-transplant mixed lymphocyte reaction (GvH or HvG direction). The chain joins TRBV6-6 to TRBJ1-1; TRBD1 might be the D (6 bases). The CDR3 DNA follows: TGTGCCAGCAGGATAGGGGGATACACTGAAGCTTTCTTT. Translated, it gives CASRIGGYTEAFF.